This TCR beta chain was identified during a study of blood T cells in healthy people across ages. Study results and limitations: Older age went with lower TCR beta diversity per million T cells, in a roughly linear way.

A second roughly 6 to 11 cycle PCR used barcoded and J-beta primers. TCRdb fed the 5' RACE reads into MiXCR, producing one record per CDR3 protein. The sample lists around 2 million distinct CDR3 sequences, 30% to 40% occurring once. The table lists this clonotype with many counts. Its target is unknown. Trimming removed 6 bases from V and 4 bases from J; junction bases left unmatched: 3. This CDR3 region has 13 residues. The clonotype originates from a human donor in good health. Sample: blood. The chain is built from TRBV12-3 or TRBV12-4 and TRBJ2-3; 8 nucleotides line up with TRBD1. The CDR3 sequence is CASSRGRADTQYF. The CDR3 coding sequence is TGTGCCAGCAGCAGGGGGCGAGCAGATACGCAGTATTTT.